This is a list of T cell receptor beta chains from one sample in a study of blood T cell repertoires in COVID-19. The table came from immunoSEQ multiplex PCR; TCRdb's copy has only in-frame clones and leaves some out. The data show 20,000 to 25,000 clones, with roughly 75% seen just once and about 13% held by the top ten. The sequenced material came from peripheral blood. These receptors were obtained from a man aged 55 to 70 with active COVID-19. Both conserved end residues are trimmed from each CDR3. Fields, in order: CDR3 protein, J gene, V gene.

ASSQRERAYEQY	TRBJ2-7	TRBV6-5
ASSVWDRDADTQY	TRBJ2-3	TRBV9
ASSYLAGAYNEQF	TRBJ2-1	TRBV6-5
ASRRGGSYEQY	.	TRBV27
ASSLEGAGGETQY	TRBJ2-5	TRBV5-4
ASSVTAGRHNEQF	TRBJ2-1	TRBV9
AWSGDRWGEQY	TRBJ2-7	TRBV30
ASSARDRGPQY	TRBJ2-3	TRBV25-1
ASSQQRPDRRYEKLF	TRBJ1-4	TRBV19
ASSLQEKLF	TRBJ1-4	TRBV28
ASRARGGNTGELF	TRBJ2-2	TRBV7-8
ASSEDIQGGKTQY	TRBJ2-5	TRBV2
ASSISGKETQY	TRBJ2-5	TRBV19
ATGTGGFFPQY	TRBJ2-5	TRBV2
ATEPTGGEQY	TRBJ2-7	TRBV7-9
ASSQGQGVYGYT	TRBJ1-2	TRBV13
SAHAPSGNEQF	TRBJ2-1	TRBV29-1
AISLASGSSDTQY	TRBJ2-3	TRBV10-3
ASSGGTGGWPKETQY	TRBJ2-5	TRBV19
ASSQDAQGLGELF	TRBJ2-2	TRBV4-1
ASSMRNGYGYT	TRBJ1-2	TRBV19
AWIGGPTYEQY	TRBJ2-7	TRBV30
ASSLGTLTEQY	TRBJ2-7	TRBV11-2
ASSLSGNTEAF	TRBJ1-1	TRBV28
ASSQDSGQGTHHYT	TRBJ1-2	TRBV4-1
ASSLRGSSQPQH	TRBJ1-5	TRBV28
ASSLRGDGPGELF	TRBJ2-2	TRBV5-5
ASSAASGGGTDTQY	TRBJ2-3	TRBV10-2
ASKPTLGGYEQY	TRBJ2-7	TRBV27
ASSLRVNRVETQY	TRBJ2-5	TRBV11-2
ASSVGLGTGDQETQY	TRBJ2-5	TRBV9
ASSSDRHSGNTIY	TRBJ1-3	TRBV7-9
ASSLDGTRGYEQY	TRBJ2-7	TRBV5-1
AWSVGSGREADTQY	TRBJ2-3	TRBV30
ATPYHPQAGGPREQY	TRBJ2-7	TRBV7-3
ASSFANWRLAGAYNEQF	TRBJ2-1	TRBV12-1